Presented here are 20 T cell receptor beta chains from one specimen sequenced in a study of T cell changes during pregnancy in multiple sclerosis. Sequenced by immunoSEQ multiplex PCR; TCRdb stores in-frame clones only, minus some. The table includes around 69,000 clones, more than 90% detected once. The specimen comprised peripheral blood, sampled in the second trimester of pregnancy. Source of these receptors: a female donor in good health, enrolled as a control in a pregnancy study.

The V and J genes are TRBV6-4 and TRBJ2-1; a weak D match, TRBD1 (5 bases). This CDR3 has 13 residues. Germline CDR1 reads MRHNA; CDR2 reads SNTAGT. Trimming left V 7 bases short and J 3 bases short, with 10 bases between. The CDR3 bases are TGTGCCAGCAAAGGGGCCGGCTACAATGAGCAGTTCTTC. Protein: CASKGAGYNEQFF.

The V gene is TRBV6-1, the J gene TRBJ1-2; 10 bases are a match to TRBD1. This CDR3 spans 15 amino acids. J was trimmed by 4 bases and V by 3 bases; bases with no gene match: 5. Germline CDR1 is MNHNS and CDR2 is SASEGT. The CDR3 DNA reads TGTGCCAGCAGTGAGAGCAGGACAGGGGGCTATGGCTACACCTTC. This codes for CASSESRTGGYGYTF.

The chain recombines TRBV2 with TRBJ2-3; D may be TRBD2 (6 bases). The CDR3 consists of 13 residues. Trimming took 11 bases from V and 4 from J, leaving 16 bases between them. From germline, CDR1 is SNHLY and CDR2 FYNNEI. The CDR3 loop is CACVGTVADTQYF. CDR3 in DNA: TGTGCCTGTGTGGGGACTGTGGCAGATACGCAGTATTTT.

The chain recombines TRBV5-1 with TRBJ1-2; D not certain. Germline V lookup: CDR1 SGHRS, CDR2 YFSETQ. The CDR3 spans 14 residues. Trimming pared 0 bases from V and 2 bases from J, leaving 8 bases between. The CDR3 region is CASSLGETNYGYTF. The CDR3 region has the DNA TGCGCCAGCAGCTTGGGGGAGACCAACTATGGCTACACCTTC. Full variable domain (remainder filled in from reference TRBV5-1 and TRBJ1-2): KAGVTQTPRYLIKTRGQQVTLSCSPISGHRSVSWYQQTPGQGLQFLFEYFSETQRNKGNFPGRFSGRQFSNSRSEMNVSTLELGDSALYLCASSLGETNYGYTFGSGTRLTVV.

This chain joins TRBV18 and TRBJ2-7; 14 nucleotides line up with TRBD2. The CDR3 is 15 amino acids. Trimming removed 3 bases from V and 3 bases from J; junction bases left unmatched: 1. The germline gives CDR1 KGHSH, CDR2 LQKENI. The DNA of the CDR3 is TGTGCCAGCTCACCTGGACTAGCGGGGGGCTACGAGCAGTACTTC. Translated, it gives CASSPGLAGGYEQYF. The entire variable domain, with the rest obtained from reference TRBV18 and TRBJ2-7, is as follows: NAGVMQNPRHLVRRRGQEARLRCSPMKGHSHVYWYRQLPEEGLKFMVYLQKENIIDESGMPKERFSAEFPKEGPSILRIQQVVRGDSAAYFCASSPGLAGGYEQYFGPGTRLTVT.

The V call is TRBV4-2, the J call TRBJ1-5, with D perhaps TRBD1 (5 bases). The CDR3 is 17 residues long. Germline CDR1 is LGHNA and CDR2 is YNFKEQ. Trimming left V 1 base short and J 4 bases short, with 17 bases between. DNA for the CDR3: TGTGCCAGCAGCCAAGGGGCTCCCGGACAAGGAAATCAGCCCCAGCATTTT. Translated: CASSQGAPGQGNQPQHF.

The V call is TRBV2, the J call TRBJ2-1; D is undetermined. Trimming removed 7 bases from V and 3 bases from J, with 16 bases in between. Germline CDR1 reads SNHLY; CDR2 reads FYNNEI. The CDR3 extends over 15 amino acids. The CDR3 DNA sequence: TGTGCCAGCAACTCCGATCCGCCGAACTACAATGAGCAGTTCTTC. Translated: CASNSDPPNYNEQFF.

The chain joins TRBV27 to TRBJ1-2; TRBD1 matches 8 bases. This CDR3 comprises 14 residues. Germline lookup yields CDR1 MNHEY and CDR2 SMNVEV (reference sequence). The V gene end was trimmed by 8 bases and the J gene end by 6 bases; junction bases not matched to a gene: 11. The CDR3, as DNA: TGTGCCAGCTCTAGACAGGGGAAGGAGGATGGCTACACCTTC. This translates into CASSRQGKEDGYTF.

The V gene is TRBV4-3, the J gene TRBJ1-6; D not certain. Trimming cost V 1 base and J 8 bases, with 6 bases left between them. The CDR3 has 13 amino acids. The germline V gene encodes CDR1 LGHNA and CDR2 YSLEER. In DNA, the CDR3 is TGCGCCAGCAGCCAAGTCAGGCATTCACCCCTCCACTTT. This encodes CASSQVRHSPLHF.

This chain uses TRBV15 with TRBJ1-3; TRBD1 is a possible D gene (5 bases). V was pared by 8 bases and J by 4 bases, with 9 bases between. CDR1 and CDR2 from the germline V gene are LNHNV and YYDKDF (reference sequence). The CDR3 runs 12 residues. CDR3 DNA: TGTGCCACCGGGGCGCGGGGAAACACCATATATTTT. Amino acids: CATGARGNTIYF.

The chain is built from TRBV7-9 and TRBJ1-1; unclear D gene. The germline CDR1 and CDR2 sequences are SEHNR and FQNEAQ (reference sequence). This CDR3 comprises 11 residues. The V end lost 5 bases, the J end lost 7 bases, and 8 bases lay between the germline ends. The CDR3 loop reads CASSHGYEAFF. CDR3 in DNA: TGTGCCAGCAGCCACGGGTATGAAGCTTTCTTT.

This clone was detected only once. The rearrangement uses TRBV10-3 and TRBJ2-3; maybe TRBD2 (6 bases). The germline CDR1 and CDR2 sequences are ENHRY and SYGVKD. The CDR3 contains 14 residues. V lost 5 bases to trimming and J lost 3 bases, with 12 bases between them. CDR3 amino acids: CAISLGGATDTQYF. As DNA, the CDR3 is TGTGCCATCAGTCTCGGGGGTGCGACAGATACGCAGTATTTT.

This chain joins TRBV28 and TRBJ1-5; TRBD1 is a possible D gene (5 bases). V lost 6 bases and J lost 0, with 6 bases in between. Looked up from germline, CDR1 is MDHEN and CDR2 is SYDVKM. The CDR3 runs 13 residues. CDR3 sequence reads: CASRGGSNQPQHF. The DNA for the CDR3 is TGTGCCAGCAGGGGGGGTAGCAATCAGCCCCAGCATTTT.

This clone was picked up one time. The chain carries TRBV6-1 and TRBJ2-5, with D possibly TRBD1 on 7 matching bases. Between the trimmed V and J ends, which lost 2 bases and 2 bases, there was a span of 15 bases. Germline assignment: CDR1 MNHNS and CDR2 SASEGT. This CDR3 region has 16 residues. CDR3 sequence: CASSETEGAGQETQYF. The DNA of the CDR3 is TGTGCCAGCAGTGAAACGGAGGGGGCTGGTCAAGAGACCCAGTACTTC.

The chain is built from TRBV7-8 and TRBJ1-1; D not certain. Germline CDR1 is SGHVS and CDR2 is FQNEAQ. V shed 7 bases and J shed 1 base, with 10 bases lying between them. There are 13 residues in the CDR3. The CDR3 reads CASKSWQNTEAFF. The CDR3 DNA reads TGTGCCAGCAAGTCTTGGCAGAACACTGAAGCTTTCTTT. Full variable domain (remainder filled in from reference TRBV7-8 and TRBJ1-1): GAGVSQSPRYKVAKRGQDVALRCDPISGHVSLFWYQQALGQGPEFLTYFQNEAQLDKSGLPSDRFFAERPEGSVSTLKIQRTQQEDSAVYLCASKSWQNTEAFFGQGTRLTVV.

The J gene is TRBJ1-5, the V gene TRBV7-2; tentatively, D is TRBD1 (6 bases). CDR3 length: 15 residues. Germline CDR1 is SGHTA and CDR2 is FQGNSA. V dropped 2 bases and J dropped 5 bases, with 13 bases sitting between them. CDR3 DNA sequence: TGTGCCAGCAGCTTATACTGGGGGCGTGATCAGCCCCAGCATTTT. This translates into CASSLYWGRDQPQHF.

This clone was found once. J is TRBJ2-7 and V is TRBV28, with 7 bases aligning to TRBD1. CDR3 length: 12 amino acids. The ends lost 7 bases at V and 6 bases at J; junction bases unmatched: 6. Germline loops: CDR1 MDHEN, CDR2 SYDVKM. CDR3 in DNA: TGTGCCAGCATAAAACAGGGGCGCGAGCAGTACTTC. This codes for CASIKQGREQYF.

V usage is TRBV27 and J usage is TRBJ2-1; no reliable D call. The CDR3 sequence is 11 residues long. The germline gives CDR1 MNHEY, CDR2 SMNVEV (reference sequence). The ends were cut back, 6 bases at V and 10 bases at J, with 10 bases in the middle. The CDR3 loop reads CASSDKREQFF. CDR3 in DNA: TGTGCCAGCAGCGACAAGAGAGAGCAGTTCTTC.

The chain recombines TRBV27 with TRBJ2-7; the match to TRBD1 covers 9 bases. The CDR3 is 15 residues long. Germline lookup yields CDR1 MNHEY and CDR2 SMNVEV (reference sequence). Losses at the gene ends were 2 bases for V and 2 bases for J; bases not matched to a gene: 4. The CDR3 protein is CASSLTGGRAYEQYF. CDR3 sequence (DNA): TGTGCCAGCAGTTTAACAGGGGGCAGAGCCTACGAGCAGTACTTC.

This clone has just a few counts. This sequence joins TRBV19 and TRBJ1-2; 8 bases fit TRBD1. The germline V gene has CDR1 LNHDA and CDR2 SQIVND (reference sequence). The V and J ends lost 6 bases and 2 bases, in that order; junction bases with no gene match: 5. The CDR3 length is 14 residues. The CDR3 sequence: CASRRQGTNYGYTF. CDR3 bases: TGTGCCAGTAGACGACAGGGGACCAACTATGGCTACACCTTC. The full variable domain, its missing parts supplied by reference TRBV19 and TRBJ1-2, is DGGITQSPKYLFRKEGQNVTLSCEQNLNHDAMYWYRQDPGQGLRLIYYSQIVNDFQKGDIAEGYSVSREKKESFPLTVTSAQKNPTAFYLCASRRQGTNYGYTFGSGTRLTVV.